Shown below are 20 T cell receptor beta chains from a single sample sequenced in a study of breast tumors, draining lymph nodes, adjacent tissues. TCRdb redid the calling of the multiplex PCR reads with MiXCR, one entry per CDR3 protein. This table has about 19,000 distinct CDR3 sequences, 43% appearing once. The sequenced sample was breast tumor tissue. Receptors originate from a female donor with breast cancer. Some clones in this sample may be carry-over from other donors' samples.

The sample holds a few counts of this clonotype. The J gene is TRBJ1-4, the V gene TRBV2, with TRBD1 matching over 7 bases. The CDR3 loop spans 15 amino acids. J gave up 8 bases and V 3 bases, and 9 bases lay outside the gene matches. The germline CDR1 and CDR2 sequences are SNHLY and FYNNEI. The CDR3 loop reads CASSDTGTVKEKLFF. DNA of the CDR3: TGTGCCAGCAGTGATACCGGGACAGTTAAGGAAAAACTGTTTTTT. The entire variable domain, with the rest obtained from reference TRBV2 and TRBJ1-4, is as follows: EPEVTQTPSHQVTQMGQEVILRCVPISNHLYFYWYRQILGQKVEFLVSFYNNEISEKSEIFDDQFSVERPDGSNFTLKIRSTKLEDSAMYFCASSDTGTVKEKLFFGSGTQLSVL.

Judged by abundance, this clonotype is large. This sequence joins TRBV20-1 and TRBJ2-7; tentative D call: TRBD2 (5 bases). V was clipped by 0 bases and J by 3 bases, with 12 bases between them. This CDR3 has 14 residues. CDR1 and CDR2 (germline): DFQATT, SNEGSKA (reference sequence). The CDR3 here is CSARDPGILYEQYF. The CDR3 bases are TGCAGTGCTAGAGACCCGGGAATACTCTACGAGCAGTACTTC.

In its sample, this clonotype was seen a few times. This chain links TRBV5-4 with TRBJ2-3, with TRBD1 matching over 8 bases. The CDR3 has 14 residues. Looked up from germline, CDR1 is SGHNT and CDR2 is YYREEE (reference sequence). V trimming: 5 bases; J trimming: 9 bases; junction bases outside the gene matches: 11. The CDR3 DNA is TGTGCCAGCAGTCCAAATACCGCAGGGGGCACGCAGTATTTT. Its protein product is CASSPNTAGGTQYF.

The gene calls are TRBV5-8 and TRBJ2-7, with 10 nucleotides matching TRBD2. The CDR3 loop spans 17 amino acids. Per germline, CDR1 SGHTS and CDR2 YDEGEE. V lost 4 bases and J lost 3; bases outside the gene matches: 13. CDR3 protein: CASSQRSGRAPSYEQYF. CDR3 in DNA: TGTGCCAGCAGCCAGAGAAGCGGGAGGGCCCCAAGCTACGAGCAGTACTTC.

In this sample, this clonotype turned up many times. The V gene is TRBV19, the J gene TRBJ1-1, with a possible D match to TRBD1 (6 bases). Trimming removed 9 bases at V and 0 bases at J, with 11 bases between. The germline V gene encodes CDR1 LNHDA and CDR2 SQIVND (reference sequence). CDR3 length: 13 amino acids. The CDR3: CASSQGMNTEAFF. DNA of the CDR3: TGTGCCAGCTCACAGGGCATGAACACTGAAGCTTTCTTT.

The genes are TRBV19 and TRBJ2-5, with no clear D. There are 12 residues in the CDR3. The ends were cut back, 4 bases at V and 1 base at J, with 4 bases in the middle. Germline loops: CDR1 LNHDA, CDR2 SQIVND (reference sequence). The CDR3 DNA sequence: TGTGCCAGTAGTAGGCCCCAAGAGACCCAGTACTTC. Its protein is CASSRPQETQYF.

This clonotype was picked up many times. The rearrangement uses TRBV30 and TRBJ2-1; tentatively, D is TRBD2 (7 bases). V shed 4 bases and J shed 2 bases, with 12 bases lying between them. The germline V gene encodes CDR1 GTSNPN and CDR2 SVGIG (reference sequence). There are 14 residues in the CDR3. The CDR3 bases are TGTGCCTGGAACAGGGAGGGCCCCTACAATGAGCAGTTCTTC. Its protein is CAWNREGPYNEQFF.

This clonotype was seen at least ten times. The rearrangement uses TRBV12-3 or TRBV12-4 and TRBJ2-5; D is possibly TRBD1 or TRBD2 (7 bases each). The CDR3 length is 17 residues. Trimming left V 3 bases short and J 5 bases short, with 22 bases between. The CDR3 region has the DNA TGTGCCAGCAGTTTCGGGGGAGGGGGCGCGTGGCAGGAGACCCAGTACTTC. Protein sequence: CASSFGGGGAWQETQYF.

This clonotype was detected ten times or more. The chain recombines TRBV27 with TRBJ1-2; D remains unclear. The germline V gene encodes CDR1 MNHEY and CDR2 SMNVEV (reference sequence). The CDR3 extends over 15 amino acids. V lost 3 bases, J lost 6 bases, and 17 bases lay in between. The CDR3 nucleotides read TGTGCCAGCAGTTTCGGCCCACGGCCGCCTGATGGCTACACCTTC. It yields the protein CASSFGPRPPDGYTF.

This clonotype was detected ten times or more. V is TRBV30 and J is TRBJ2-5; 7 positions agree with TRBD2. The CDR3 totals 13 residues. CDR1 is GTSNPN, CDR2 SVGIG, per germline (reference sequence). With 4 bases clipped from V and 5 bases from J, the junction kept 7 bases outside the gene matches. CDR3 region: CAWTPGGVETQYF. The CDR3 coding sequence is TGTGCCTGGACCCCGGGGGGTGTGGAGACCCAGTACTTC. The variable domain in full, completed from reference TRBV30 and TRBJ2-5, reads SQTIHQWPATLVQPVGSPLSLECTVEGTSNPNLYWYRQAAGRGLQLLFYSVGIGQISSEVPQNLSASRPQDRQFILSSKKLLLSDSGFYLCAWTPGGVETQYFGPGTRLLVL.

This clonotype was seen a handful of times. The chain is built from TRBV3-1 and TRBJ1-1; TRBD1 agrees at 8 bases. The CDR3 runs to 14 residues. V was pared by 2 bases and J by 6 bases, with 5 bases of the junction left unmatched. Germline CDR1 and CDR2: LGHDT and YNNKEL (reference sequence). In DNA, the CDR3 is TGTGCCAGCAGCCAAAGACAGGGGTCGGCTGAAGCTTTCTTT. This sequence encodes CASSQRQGSAEAFF.

This clonotype was detected many times. The chain uses TRBV9 and TRBJ2-5, with 8 nucleotides matching TRBD2. The V gene's germline CDR1 is SGDLS and CDR2 YYNGEE. The CDR3 covers 16 residues. The V and J ends lost 0 bases and 5 bases, in that order; junction bases with no gene match: 9. The CDR3 is CASSVGLREGPETQYF. CDR3 in DNA: TGTGCCAGCAGCGTAGGGCTTCGGGAGGGCCCGGAGACCCAGTACTTC.

This chain uses TRBV7-2 with TRBJ1-1; the match to TRBD1 covers 7 bases. The CDR3 spans 15 residues. The trim removed 1 base at V and 4 bases at J, leaving 6 bases unmatched. Germline V gene sequence: CDR1 SGHTA, CDR2 FQGNSA. CDR3 DNA: TGTGCCAGCAGCTTAGTGCGCAGGGGGAGCACTGAAGCTTTCTTT. Amino acids: CASSLVRRGSTEAFF.

As for this clonotype: Given a much more abundant clone one base away, this may be a read error. The CDR3 coding sequence is TGTGCCAGCAGCCAGAACCGGGACAGGGTAACAGATACGCAGTATTTT. This encodes CASSQNRDRVTDTQYF. V gene TRBV6-5 combines with J gene TRBJ2-3; 9 bases are a match to TRBD1. Germline CDR1 is MNHEY and CDR2 is SVGAGI. This CDR3 is built from 16 residues. Losses at the gene ends were 6 bases for V and 3 bases for J; bases not matched to a gene: 10.

V is TRBV7-8 and J is TRBJ2-7, with 12 bases aligning to TRBD2. The V segment lost 5 bases and the J segment 12 bases; nucleotides outside the gene matches: 5. Germline values: CDR1 SGHVS, CDR2 FQNEAQ. This CDR3 has 12 amino acids. Written as DNA, the CDR3 is TGTGCCAGCAGCCAGCGGACTAGCGGGATGTACTTC. This encodes CASSQRTSGMYF.

The V and J genes are TRBV6-5 and TRBJ2-7; TRBD1 aligns across 10 bases. Germline values: CDR1 MNHEY, CDR2 SVGAGI. After removal of 8 bases from V and 2 bases from J, the junction contained 3 bases not matched to a gene. The CDR3 sequence is 13 residues long. CDR3 sequence (DNA): TGTGCCAGCGGGGACAGGGGTACCTACGAGCAGTACTTC. Protein: CASGDRGTYEQYF.

This clonotype was seen many times. The chain uses TRBV6-2 or TRBV6-3 and TRBJ2-4; D not resolved. CDR3 size: 15 residues. V was pared by 2 bases and J by 0 bases, with 8 bases between. CDR1 and CDR2 (germline): MNHEY, SVGEGT. CDR3 residues: CASSYTILAKNIQYF. The CDR3 nucleotides are TGTGCCAGCAGTTACACTATCCTAGCCAAAAACATTCAGTACTTC.

A few counts support this clonotype. Given a much more abundant clone one base away, this may be a read error. V usage is TRBV6-2 or TRBV6-3 and J usage is TRBJ2-7; TRBD2 agrees at 13 bases. Germline CDR1 MNHEY, CDR2 SVGEGT. The J segment lost 6 bases and the V segment lost 5 bases, leaving 7 bases of the junction unmatched. The CDR3 consists of 15 residues. The CDR3 coding sequence is TGTGCCAGCAGTCAACTAGCGGGAGGGCCGGGCGAGCAGTACTTC. This sequence encodes CASSQLAGGPGEQYF.

This clonotype occurred many times. The genes are TRBV4-1 and TRBJ2-1, with D uncertain. Germline CDR1 and CDR2: MGHRA and YSYEKL. The CDR3 contains 16 residues. V was trimmed by 1 base and J by 0 bases, leaving 10 bases between them. The CDR3 is CASSQGAANSYNEQFF. CDR3 in DNA: TGCGCCAGCAGCCAAGGGGCGGCCAACTCCTACAATGAGCAGTTCTTC.

The rearrangement uses TRBV12-3 or TRBV12-4 and TRBJ1-2; D unclear. This CDR3 comprises 15 residues. Trimming took off 3 bases at V and 4 bases at J, with 15 bases between the two ends. CDR3 region: CASSFATAAAYGYTF. Here the CDR3 DNA reads TGTGCCAGCAGTTTCGCCACAGCGGCAGCCTATGGCTACACCTTC.